What follows describes a single T cell receptor beta chain. This sample is part of a study of blood T cell repertoires in COVID-19. Study background: The study drew acute and convalescent COVID-19 samples from the United States, Italy and Spain. PBMCs, B-cell-depleted T cells, or T cells were the source of the cDNA or gDNA that made up the material.

The CDR3 loop spans 15 amino acids. The junction had 7 bases not matched to a gene; V was cut back by 4 bases and J by 3 bases. Germline values: CDR1 SGHVS, CDR2 FQNEAQ. Original methodology: The authors estimated nucleated cell counts from reference gene primer amplification. Measured with immunoSEQ multiplex PCR; TCRdb has only the in-frame clones, and not every one. That table supplies the V and J calls and clone size; D and trimming were determined from the DNA. This table holds around 300,000 clones, around 87% found once. Sequencing was performed on peripheral blood. The V gene is TRBV7-8, the J gene TRBJ1-2, with 8 bases that match TRBD1. This receptor was obtained from a man aged 45-65 years with active or convalescent COVID-19. The CDR3 DNA reads TGTGCCAGCAGCTCAAGGACAGGGTACGACTATGGCTACACCTTC. Its translation is CASSSRTGYDYGYTF.